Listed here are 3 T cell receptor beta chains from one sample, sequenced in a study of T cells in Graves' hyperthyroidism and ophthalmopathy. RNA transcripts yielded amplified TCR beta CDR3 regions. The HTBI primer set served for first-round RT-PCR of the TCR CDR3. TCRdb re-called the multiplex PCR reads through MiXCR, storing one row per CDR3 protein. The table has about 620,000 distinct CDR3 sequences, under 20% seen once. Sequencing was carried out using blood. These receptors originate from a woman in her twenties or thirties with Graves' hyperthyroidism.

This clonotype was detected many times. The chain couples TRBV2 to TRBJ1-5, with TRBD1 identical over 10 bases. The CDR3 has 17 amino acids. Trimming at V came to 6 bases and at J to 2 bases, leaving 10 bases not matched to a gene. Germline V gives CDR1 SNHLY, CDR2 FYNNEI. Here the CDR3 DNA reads TGTGCCAGCAGGAGGGGACAGGGGACATATGGCAATCAGCCCCAGCATTTT. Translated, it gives CASRRGQGTYGNQPQHF.

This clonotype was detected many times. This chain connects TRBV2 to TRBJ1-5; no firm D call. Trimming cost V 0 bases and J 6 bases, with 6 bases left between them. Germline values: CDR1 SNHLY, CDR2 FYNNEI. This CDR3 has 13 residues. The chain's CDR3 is CASSEAQGQPQHF. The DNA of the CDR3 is TGTGCCAGCAGTGAAGCGCAAGGTCAGCCCCAGCATTTT. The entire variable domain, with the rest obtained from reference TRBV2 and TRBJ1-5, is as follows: EPEVTQTPSHQVTQMGQEVILRCVPISNHLYFYWYRQILGQKVEFLVSFYNNEISEKSEIFDDQFSVERPDGSNFTLKIRSTKLEDSAMYFCASSEAQGQPQHFGDGTRLSIL.

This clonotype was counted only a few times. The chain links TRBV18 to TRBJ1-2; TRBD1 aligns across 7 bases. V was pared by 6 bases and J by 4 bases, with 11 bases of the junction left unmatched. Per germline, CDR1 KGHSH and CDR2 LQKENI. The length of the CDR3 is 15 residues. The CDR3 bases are TGTGCCAGCTCCCCTGAAAATACAGGGGCCTATGGCTACACCTTC. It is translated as CASSPENTGAYGYTF.